A single sample gave rise to the 8 T cell receptor beta chains below, sequenced in a study of T cells after yellow fever vaccination. TCRdb reanalysed the 5' RACE reads using MiXCR and keeps one entry per CDR3 protein. The table includes around 550,000 distinct CDR3 sequences, 15% to 20% detected once. The source material was PBMCs, sampled 15 days after the yellow fever booster vaccination. All receptors come from a man younger than 45 who received the YFV17D yellow fever vaccine.

DNA of the CDR3: TGTGCCAGCAGCCAAGACCCGCGGGGGGAGACCCAGTACTTC. This translates into CASSQDPRGETQYF. The J gene is TRBJ2-5, the V gene TRBV4-2, with 7 bases matching TRBD2. The CDR3 spans 14 residues. CDR1 and CDR2 from the germline V gene are LGHNA and YNFKEQ. After removal of 0 bases from V and 5 bases from J, the junction contained 3 bases not matched to a gene.

The genes are TRBV18 and TRBJ2-5; D ambiguous. Trimming removed 2 bases at V and 10 bases at J, with 11 bases between. The CDR3 sequence is 12 residues long. Germline V gene sequence: CDR1 KGHSH, CDR2 LQKENI. The CDR3 DNA follows: TGTGCCAGCTCACCAGCTAGGAAATACCAGTACTTC. Protein sequence: CASSPARKYQYF.

This clonotype was observed a handful of times. The chain is built from TRBV10-3 and TRBJ1-1; no reliable D call. This CDR3 spans 13 amino acids. V gave up 3 bases and J gave up 3 bases, with 8 bases separating them. Germline CDR1 reads ENHRY; CDR2 reads SYGVKD. In nucleotides, the CDR3 is TGTGCCATCAGTGACAGGACGGACACTGAAGCTTTCTTT. This translates into CAISDRTDTEAFF.

The chain combines TRBV19 with TRBJ2-1; D gene uncertain. Germline CDR1 reads LNHDA; CDR2 reads SQIVND (reference sequence). CDR3 size: 16 residues. V lost 5 bases, J lost 4 bases, and 18 bases lay in between. CDR3 protein: CASSPGSARVYNEQFF. Written as DNA, the CDR3 is TGTGCCAGTAGTCCCGGGTCGGCTAGAGTTTACAATGAGCAGTTCTTC.

This clonotype was recorded a few times. The J gene is TRBJ2-3, the V gene TRBV7-2; D gene uncertain. V gave up 1 base and J gave up 3 bases, with 14 bases separating them. The germline V gene encodes CDR1 SGHTA and CDR2 FQGNSA. The CDR3 is made up of 16 amino acids. CDR3 region: CASSLGDYVRTDTQYF. The DNA for the CDR3 is TGTGCCAGCAGCTTAGGGGATTATGTTCGGACAGATACGCAGTATTTT.

Here the CDR3 DNA reads TGTGCCAGCAGGAAAGACGGAGGGCCCTCCGAGCAGTACTTC. It specifies CASRKDGGPSEQYF. This chain uses TRBV2 with TRBJ2-7, with D perhaps TRBD2 (6 bases). Germline V lookup: CDR1 SNHLY, CDR2 FYNNEI. V gave up 6 bases and J gave up 6 bases, with 18 bases separating them. The CDR3 is made up of 14 amino acids.

J is TRBJ2-1 and V is TRBV12-5; D gene ambiguous. Trimming left V 1 base short and J 9 bases short, with 10 bases between. This CDR3 is 13 amino acids long. Germline loops: CDR1 LGHNT, CDR2 FRNRAP. CDR3 coding DNA: TGTGCTAGTGGTTTGGCGGCCTCACCTGAGCAGTTCTTC. It translates to CASGLAASPEQFF.

The V gene is TRBV29-1, the J gene TRBJ2-1; tentative D call: TRBD1 (6 bases). This CDR3 has 15 amino acids. The germline V and J ends were trimmed by 4 bases and 4 bases, with 17 bases remaining between them. Germline values: CDR1 SQVTM, CDR2 ANQGSEA. CDR3 sequence: CSVVGGQKTYNEQFF. CDR3 nucleotide sequence: TGCAGCGTTGTCGGAGGACAGAAGACTTACAATGAGCAGTTCTTC.